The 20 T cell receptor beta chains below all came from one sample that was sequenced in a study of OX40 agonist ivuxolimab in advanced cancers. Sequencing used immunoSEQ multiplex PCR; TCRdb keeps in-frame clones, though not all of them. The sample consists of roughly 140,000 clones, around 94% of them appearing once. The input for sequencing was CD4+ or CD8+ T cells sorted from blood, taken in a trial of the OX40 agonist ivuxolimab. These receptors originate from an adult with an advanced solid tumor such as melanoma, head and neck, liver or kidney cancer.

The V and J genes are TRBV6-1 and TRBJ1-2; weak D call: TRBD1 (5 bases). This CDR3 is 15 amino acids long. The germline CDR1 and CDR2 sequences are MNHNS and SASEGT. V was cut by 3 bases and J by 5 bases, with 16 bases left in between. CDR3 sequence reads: CASSDPGGVGYGYTF. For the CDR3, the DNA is TGTGCCAGCAGTGATCCCGGGGGGGTGGGATATGGCTACACCTTC.

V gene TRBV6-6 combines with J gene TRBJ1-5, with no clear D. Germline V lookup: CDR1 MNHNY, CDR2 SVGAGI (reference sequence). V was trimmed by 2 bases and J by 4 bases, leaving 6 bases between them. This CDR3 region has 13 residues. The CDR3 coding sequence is TGTGCCAGCAGTTACACCATTAATCAGCCCCAGCATTTT. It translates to CASSYTINQPQHF.

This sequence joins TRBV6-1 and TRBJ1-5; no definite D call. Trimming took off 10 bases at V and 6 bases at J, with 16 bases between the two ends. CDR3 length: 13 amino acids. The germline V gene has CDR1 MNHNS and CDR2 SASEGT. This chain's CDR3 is CATLRETSQPQHF. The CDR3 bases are TGTGCCACCTTAAGGGAGACCTCTCAGCCCCAGCATTTT.

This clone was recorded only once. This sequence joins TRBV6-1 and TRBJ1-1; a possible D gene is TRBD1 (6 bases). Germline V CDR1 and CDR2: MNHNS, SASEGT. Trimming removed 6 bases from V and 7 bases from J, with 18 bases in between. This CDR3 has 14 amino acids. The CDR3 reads CASSAGGRVGEAFF. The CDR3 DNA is TGTGCCAGCAGCGCCGGGGGCCGGGTCGGTGAAGCTTTCTTT.

CDR3 residues: CASSRPWPQGYSYEQYF. The CDR3 DNA reads as TGCGCCAGCAGCCGTCCCTGGCCACAGGGGTACTCCTACGAGCAGTACTTC. This chain links TRBV4-1 with TRBJ2-7; 7 bases agree with TRBD1. Germline CDR1 reads MGHRA; CDR2 reads YSYEKL. V trimming: 4 bases; J trimming: 0 bases; junction bases outside the gene matches: 12. This CDR3 spans 17 amino acids.

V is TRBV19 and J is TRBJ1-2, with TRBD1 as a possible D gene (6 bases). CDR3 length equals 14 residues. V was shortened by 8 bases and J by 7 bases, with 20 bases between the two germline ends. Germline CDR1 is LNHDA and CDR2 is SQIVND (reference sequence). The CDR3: CASFPQGRGTGYTF. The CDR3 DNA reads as TGTGCCAGTTTTCCTCAGGGGAGGGGCACTGGCTACACCTTC.

CDR3 nucleotides: TGTGCCAGCAGCTGGGACAGCCTGAACACTGAAGCTTTCTTT. Translating it yields CASSWDSLNTEAFF. V usage is TRBV7-2 and J usage is TRBJ1-1; 7 bases match TRBD1. Germline V gene lookup returns CDR1 SGHTA and CDR2 FQGNSA. This CDR3 spans 14 amino acids. With V trimmed by 4 bases and J by 0 bases, 2 bases remained unmatched. Full variable domain (rest looked up from reference TRBV7-2 and TRBJ1-1): GAGVSQSPSNKVTEKGKDVELRCDPISGHTALYWYRQSLGQGLEFLIYFQGNSAPDKSGLPSDRFSAERTGGSVSTLTIQRTQQEDSAVYLCASSWDSLNTEAFFGQGTRLTVV.

The CDR3 nucleotides are TGTGCCAGCAGCTTAAGTAGGGCTGGAACGGGAAACACCATATATTTT. It specifies CASSLSRAGTGNTIYF. V gene TRBV7-2 combines with J gene TRBJ1-3, with D uncertain. CDR1 and CDR2 from the germline V gene are SGHTA and FQGNSA. The CDR3 covers 16 residues. Trimming pared 2 bases from V and 4 bases from J, leaving 15 bases between.

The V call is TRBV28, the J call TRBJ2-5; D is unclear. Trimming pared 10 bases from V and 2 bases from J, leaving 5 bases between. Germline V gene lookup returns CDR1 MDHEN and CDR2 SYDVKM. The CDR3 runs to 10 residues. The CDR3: CATRQETQYF. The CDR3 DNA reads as TGTGCCACCCGGCAAGAGACCCAGTACTTC.

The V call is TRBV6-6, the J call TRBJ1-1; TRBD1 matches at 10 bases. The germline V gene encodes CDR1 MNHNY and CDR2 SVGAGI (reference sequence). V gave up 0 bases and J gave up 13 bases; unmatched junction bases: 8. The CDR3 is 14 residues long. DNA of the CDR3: TGTGCCAGCAGTTACTCGACAGGGGGCGATTCTGTTTTCTTT. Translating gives CASSYSTGGDSVFF.

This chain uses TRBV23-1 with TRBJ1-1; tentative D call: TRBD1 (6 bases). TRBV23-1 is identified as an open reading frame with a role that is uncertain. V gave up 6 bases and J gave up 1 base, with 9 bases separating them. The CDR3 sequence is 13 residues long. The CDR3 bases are TGCGCCAGCAGCCGGGACAAGAACACTGAAGCTTTCTTT. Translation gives CASSRDKNTEAFF.

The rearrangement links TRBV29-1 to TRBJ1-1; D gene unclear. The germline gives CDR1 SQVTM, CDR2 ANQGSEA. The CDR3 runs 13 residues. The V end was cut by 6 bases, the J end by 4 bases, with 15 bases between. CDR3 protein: CSVSGVRGTEAFF. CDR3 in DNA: TGCAGCGTGTCCGGGGTTCGGGGCACTGAAGCTTTCTTT.

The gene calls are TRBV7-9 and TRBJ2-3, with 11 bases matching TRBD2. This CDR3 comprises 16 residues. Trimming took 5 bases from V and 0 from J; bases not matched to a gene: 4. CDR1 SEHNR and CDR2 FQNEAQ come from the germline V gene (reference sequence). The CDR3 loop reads CASSAGTSGSTDTQYF. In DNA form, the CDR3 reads TGTGCCAGCAGCGCGGGGACTAGCGGAAGCACAGATACGCAGTATTTT. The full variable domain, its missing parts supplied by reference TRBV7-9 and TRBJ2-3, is DTGVSQNPRHKITKRGQNVTFRCDPISEHNRLYWYRQTLGQGPEFLTYFQNEAQLEKSRLLSDRFSAERPKGSFSTLEIQRTEQGDSAMYLCASSAGTSGSTDTQYFGPGTRLTVL.

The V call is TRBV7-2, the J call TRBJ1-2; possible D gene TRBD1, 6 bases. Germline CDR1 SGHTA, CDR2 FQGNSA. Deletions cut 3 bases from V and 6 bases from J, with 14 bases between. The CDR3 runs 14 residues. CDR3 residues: CASSFTTGSHGYTF. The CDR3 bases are TGTGCCAGCAGCTTTACAACAGGGTCCCATGGCTACACCTTC.

CDR3 sequence reads: CASSIPTGGSNQPQHF. The CDR3 DNA follows: TGTGCCAGTAGTATCCCCACAGGGGGTAGCAATCAGCCCCAGCATTTT. J is TRBJ1-5 and V is TRBV19, with 8 bases that match TRBD1. Trimming cost V 3 bases and J 0 bases; bases outside gene matches: 4. Germline assignment: CDR1 LNHDA and CDR2 SQIVND (reference sequence). This CDR3 comprises 16 residues.

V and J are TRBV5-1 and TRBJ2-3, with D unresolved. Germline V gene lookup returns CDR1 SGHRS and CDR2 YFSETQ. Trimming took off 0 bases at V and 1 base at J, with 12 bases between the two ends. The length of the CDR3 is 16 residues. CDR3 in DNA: TGCGCCAGCAGCTTGGCCCCCCAGGCAGGCACAGATACGCAGTATTTT. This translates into CASSLAPQAGTDTQYF.

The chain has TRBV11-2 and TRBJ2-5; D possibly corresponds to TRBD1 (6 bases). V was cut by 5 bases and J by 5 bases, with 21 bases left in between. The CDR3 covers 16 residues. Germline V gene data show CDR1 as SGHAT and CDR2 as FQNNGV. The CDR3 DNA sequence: TGTGCCAGCAGCCCCGGGGACACTTTTCGTGGGGAGACCCAGTACTTC. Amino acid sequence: CASSPGDTFRGETQYF.

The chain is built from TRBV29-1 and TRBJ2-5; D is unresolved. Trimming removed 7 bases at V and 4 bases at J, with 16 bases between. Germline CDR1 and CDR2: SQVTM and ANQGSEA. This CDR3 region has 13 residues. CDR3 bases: TGCAGCGAAGTGACCCGGGTAGGAGAGACCCAGTACTTC. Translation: CSEVTRVGETQYF.

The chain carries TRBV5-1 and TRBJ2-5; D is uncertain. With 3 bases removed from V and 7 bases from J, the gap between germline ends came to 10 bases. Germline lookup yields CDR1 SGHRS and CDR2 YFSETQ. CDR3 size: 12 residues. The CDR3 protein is CASSYQVGTQYF. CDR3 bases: TGCGCCAGCAGCTATCAGGTCGGGACCCAGTACTTC.

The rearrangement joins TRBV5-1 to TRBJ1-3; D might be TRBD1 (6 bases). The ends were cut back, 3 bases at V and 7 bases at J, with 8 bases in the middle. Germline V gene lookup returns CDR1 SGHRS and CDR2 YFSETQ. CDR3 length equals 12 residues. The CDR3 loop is CASSSTGNTIYF. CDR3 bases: TGCGCCAGCAGCTCTACAGGGAACACCATATATTTT.